Listed below are T cell receptor beta chains from one sample, sequenced in a study of blood T cell repertoires in COVID-19. Here immunoSEQ multiplex PCR was the method, and the copy in TCRdb shows in-frame clones only, minus some. The sample lists 150,000 to 200,000 clones; approximately 80% were seen once. Sequencing was done on a sample of PBMCs or T cells enriched from blood (not recorded which). The receptors come from a woman aged 55-70 years who had recovered from COVID-19. Both conserved end residues are part of each CDR3. The D gene is left open where the match is weak. Only part of the rows carry a size: once, few, many, or a class if the clone is expanded.

D	V	size	J	CDR3	DNA
NA	TRBV30	few	TRBJ1-2	CAWRSGGNGYTF	TGTGCCTGGAGATCGGGGGGCAATGGCTACACCTTC
NA	TRBV7-3	NA	TRBJ2-7	CASSPGGSSYEQYF	TGTGCCAGCAGCCCCGGCGGATCCTCCTACGAGCAGTACTTC
TRBD2	TRBV10-2	NA	TRBJ2-3	CASSEWGYSGGLTDTQYF	TGCGCCAGCAGTGAGTGGGGGTATAGCGGGGGTCTCACAGATACGCAGTATTTT
TRBD2	TRBV5-1	NA	TRBJ2-5	CASSLSLAGGQETQYF	TGCGCCAGCAGCTTGTCCCTAGCGGGGGGGCAAGAGACCCAGTACTTC
NA	TRBV19	NA	TRBJ1-5	CASSIDNERGLNQPQHF	TGTGCCAGTAGTATAGATAATGAAAGGGGATTAAATCAGCCCCAGCATTTT
TRBD1	TRBV2	NA	TRBJ2-7	CASRDREVTYEQYF	TGTGCCAGCAGGGACAGGGAGGTAACCTACGAGCAGTACTTC
NA	TRBV10-2	NA	TRBJ1-1	CASSVGGDTEAFF	TGCGCCAGCAGTGTGGGGGGGGACACTGAAGCTTTCTTT
TRBD1	TRBV2	few	TRBJ1-2	CASSPGQGFGYTF	TGTGCCAGCAGCCCGGGACAGGGTTTTGGCTACACCTTC
TRBD1	TRBV2	NA	TRBJ1-5	CASSSGTGGQPQHF	TGTGCCAGCAGTTCCGGGACAGGGGGACAGCCCCAGCATTTT
NA	TRBV9	NA	TRBJ1-4	CASSVSGATNEKLFF	TGTGCCAGCAGCGTGTCGGGGGCAACTAATGAAAAACTGTTTTTT
TRBD2	TRBV5-1	NA	TRBJ2-5	CASSLTLAGEETQYF	TGCGCCAGCAGCTTGACCCTAGCGGGGGAAGAGACCCAGTACTTC
NA	TRBV6-5	NA	TRBJ1-1	CASSIDGINTEAFF	TGTGCCAGCAGTATCGACGGGATAAACACTGAAGCTTTCTTT
NA	TRBV18	NA	TRBJ1-3	CASSRSSGNTIYF	TGTGCCAGCTCTCGGTCGTCTGGAAACACCATATATTTT